This paragraph covers one T cell receptor (beta chain) sequence. Its antigen is still unknown. Via 5' RACE with UMI labels, TRB cDNA libraries were prepared. TCRdb reworked the 5' RACE reads into one entry per CDR3 protein, no DNA. This sample carries under 150,000 distinct CDR3 sequences, with 0.41% going to the ten biggest clones. The sample originates from a study of CXCR3-negative and CXCR3-positive naive CD8 T cells. Findings and caveats of the study: The study inferred TCR strength from TRB CDR3 properties and found comparable surface CD5 between naive subsets. Against CXCR3-negative naive cells, CXCR3-positive naive cells showed more hydrophobic TRB CDR3s. The majority of assays used fresh PBMCs, and CXCR3 expression partially decreased after cryopreservation.

The CDR3 is made up of 15 amino acids. CDR1 and CDR2 (germline): MGHDK, SYGVNS. CD45RO-CCR7+CD27+CD95- expression identified naive CD8+ T cells. The source material was naive CXCR3+ CD8+ T cells from blood. Subset of the sample: CD45RO-CCR7+CD27+CD95- naive CD8+ T cells expressing CXCR3 (TNR3+). V gene TRBV25-1 combines with J gene TRBJ2-7; the D call from TCRdb, TRBD2, cannot be confirmed without DNA. The sequence derives from a human donor in good health. Some clones in this sample may be carry-over from other donors' samples. The CDR3 is CASIGASGGRYEQYF.